This TCR beta chain was obtained from a study of identifying expanded T cells in peripheral blood. This clone was detected once. The antigen is undetermined. Collection occurred without any documented infections or immune events in donors. The assay was immunoSEQ multiplex PCR, and TCRdb's table has in-frame clones only and misses some. The sample includes under 120,000 clones, around 89% of them seen just once. General observations from the study: Variance in clone template counts between approximately two-week samples significantly increased with total template count across all healthy donors. Over two and four weeks, about 16 and 19 clones changed, versus roughly 1.1 between replicates.

CDR1 is LNHDA and CDR2 is SQIVND in the germline V gene (reference sequence). V dropped 3 bases and J dropped 3; count of bases not matched to a gene: 12. CDR3 length: 18 residues. The sequencing sample was made of blood. This sequence joins TRBV19 and TRBJ2-2; TRBD1 aligns across 8 bases. The TCR was taken from a person aged 18 to 70 in good health. This CDR3 is CASSMHRQGAGDTGELFF. CDR3 sequence (DNA): TGTGCCAGTAGTATGCACCGCCAGGGGGCTGGGGACACCGGGGAGCTGTTTTTT.